This TCR beta chain originates from a study of control samples from healthy donors and cancer patients (TCRdb year 2020). Library preparation was by the immunoSEQ multiplex PCR assay. TCRdb took this table from immuneACCESS and kept in-frame rearrangements with V and J called. Such tables lack part of the clones; where checked against another copy, unresolved V genes explain under half of the gap, and the rest is unexplained. Recorded for this sample are over 150,000 clones; approximately 94% of them occurred a single time. The ten most abundant clones make up approximately 14% of the sample. Turning to this clone: No antigen is known for it. Base qualities are not at hand, and no much larger clone is one base apart.

Sequences SGHRS (CDR1) and YFSETQ (CDR2) are obtained from the germline V gene. From cysteine to phenylalanine, the CDR3 is 13 amino acids long. Of the read, only the CDR3 DNA is kept; its 39 bases are in frame from base 1. V is pared back by 4 bases and J by 0 bases, with 7 bases lying between the germline termini. The rearranged segments are TRBV5-1 and TRBJ2-5; there is no confident call for the D gene. This clonotype was sampled from a man between 60 and 75 years old with colorectal cancer. The sequencing sample was made of PBMCs. CDR3 sequence: CASSPFYQETQYF. The DNA sequence is TGCGCCAGCAGCCCCTTCTACCAAGAGACCCAGTACTTC.